This TCR beta chain was profiled in a study of shared clonotypes between healthy human individuals. Clones were sequenced by immunoSEQ multiplex PCR, and TCRdb holds only the in-frame ones, with some missing. The sample consists of 2.3 million or so clones, just over 90% of them appearing once. Notes on the study in general: Only blood samples were collected, and tissue repertoires likely differ.

Comments on this clone: What it binds is not known. Other DNA sequences of this sample code for an identical CDR3.

Trimming removed 0 bases from V and 0 bases from J; junction bases left unmatched: 2. The CDR3 extends over 16 amino acids. Germline V lookup: CDR1 SGHNT, CDR2 YYREEE (reference sequence). The sample was naive CD4+ T cells from PBMCs. As for subset: CD45RA+ positively selected. The sequence was collected from a young man in good health. Some clones in this sample may be carry-over from other donors' samples. The V gene is TRBV5-4, the J gene TRBJ2-2; TRBD1 aligns across 7 bases. The CDR3, as DNA: TGTGCCAGCAGCTTGGCCGGGACAGCGAACACCGGGGAGCTGTTTTTT. Protein product: CASSLAGTANTGELFF.